This TCR beta chain was documented in a study of shared clonotypes between healthy human individuals. As for this clone: Its antigen remains unknown.

The study, taken as a whole, reports: Depth was large, yet rarefaction showed that sorted-subset sequencing was incomplete.

Germline-derived CDR1 and CDR2 are SGHVS and FNYEAQ. Between the trimmed V and J ends, which lost 2 bases and 4 bases, there was a span of 6 bases. The CDR3 is made up of 13 amino acids. Libraries were prepared by immunoSEQ multiplex PCR; TCRdb keeps only in-frame clonotypes and omits some of them. The repertoire consists of a few million clones, with 90% to 97% occurring once and the leading ten covering around 0.13%. Source material: naive CD4+ T cells sorted from blood. Described subset: CD45RA+ positively selected. The chain carries TRBV7-6 and TRBJ2-1; D is unclear. The clonotype was recovered from a man aged 18 to 29 in good health. CDR3 coding DNA: TGTGCCAGCAGCTTAAGGGTTTACAATGAGCAGTTCTTC. It translates to CASSLRVYNEQFF. The whole variable domain, remainder taken from reference TRBV7-6 and TRBJ2-1, is GAGVSQSPRYKVTKRGQDVALRCDPISGHVSLYWYRQALGQGPEFLTYFNYEAQQDKSGLPNDRFSAERPEGSISTLTIQRTEQRDSAMYRCASSLRVYNEQFFGPGTRLTVL.